Presented here are 15 T cell receptor beta chains from one specimen sequenced in a study of CD8 T cells in ankylosing spondylitis. TCRdb reprocessed the 5' RACE reads with MiXCR, giving one entry per CDR3 protein. The table includes more than 600,000 distinct CDR3 sequences, roughly 20% detected once. Their antigen targets remain unknown. Findings and caveats of the study: There was a TCR beta motif, made of several highly homologous variants, that appeared characteristic of ankylosing spondylitis blood.

The specimen sequenced was blood, either unsorted or a sorted T cell fraction (not recorded which). These receptors all stem from a male donor with ankylosing spondylitis.

This clonotype was seen only a few times. V is TRBV3-1 and J is TRBJ2-7, with 13 bases lining up with TRBD2. Germline V gene sequence: CDR1 LGHDT, CDR2 YNNKEL (reference sequence). Trimming removed 5 bases from V and 3 bases from J; junction bases left unmatched: 4. There are 15 residues in the CDR3. The CDR3 region has the DNA TGTGCCAGCAGCATTCGGACTAGCGGGAGCTACGAGCAGTACTTC. Residues: CASSIRTSGSYEQYF.

This clonotype was recorded at least ten times. J is TRBJ1-1 and V is TRBV6-1; 8 bases are shared with TRBD1. The CDR3 runs to 17 residues. V was clipped by 0 bases and J by 1 base; unmatched bases: 7. Looked up from germline, CDR1 is MNHNS and CDR2 is SASEGT. In DNA form, the CDR3 reads TGTGCCAGCAGTGAAGCGCAAGGACAGGGCCGGAACACTGAAGCTTTCTTT. Translating it yields CASSEAQGQGRNTEAFF.

This clonotype was seen at least ten times. V and J are TRBV5-1 and TRBJ1-1, with D maybe TRBD1 (5 bases). Trimming cost V 0 bases and J 1 base, with 13 bases left between them. The length of the CDR3 is 16 residues. CDR1 SGHRS and CDR2 YFSETQ come from the germline V gene. CDR3 sequence: CASSLVGGPPNTEAFF. In DNA, the CDR3 is TGCGCCAGCAGCTTGGTCGGGGGACCGCCGAACACTGAAGCTTTCTTT. The full variable domain, completed using reference TRBV5-1 and TRBJ1-1, is KAGVTQTPRYLIKTRGQQVTLSCSPISGHRSVSWYQQTPGQGLQFLFEYFSETQRNKGNFPGRFSGRQFSNSRSEMNVSTLELGDSALYLCASSLVGGPPNTEAFFGQGTRLTVV.

V gene TRBV6-5 combines with J gene TRBJ2-1; 7 nucleotides align to TRBD2. Per the germline V gene, CDR1 is MNHEY and CDR2 is SVGAGI. The V segment lost 0 bases and the J segment 4 bases; nucleotides outside the gene matches: 6. CDR3 length: 16 amino acids. CDR3 residues: CASSYSSGGVYNEQFF. CDR3 DNA sequence: TGTGCCAGCAGTTACTCGTCGGGAGGAGTTTACAATGAGCAGTTCTTC.

This clonotype was seen more than once but under ten times. The CDR3 sequence is CASSGGSTGELFF. Here the CDR3 DNA reads TGTGCCAGCAGTGGAGGGAGCACCGGGGAGCTGTTTTTT. The chain is built from TRBV2 and TRBJ2-2, with a tentative D call TRBD2 (5 bases). The V gene's germline CDR1 is SNHLY and CDR2 FYNNEI. The CDR3 contains 13 residues. V was clipped by 4 bases and J by 4 bases, with 7 bases between them.

V usage is TRBV11-2 and J usage is TRBJ2-5, with D possibly called TRBD1 or TRBD2 (5 bases each). This CDR3 has 16 amino acids. V lost 4 bases and J lost 2, with 17 bases in between. Germline V gene data show CDR1 as SGHAT and CDR2 as FQNNGV. The CDR3 bases are TGTGCCAGCAGCTCTGGTCACAGGCCGGGACAAGAGACCCAGTACTTC. This gives the protein CASSSGHRPGQETQYF.

The chain carries TRBV28 and TRBJ2-1; D is ambiguous. CDR1 is MDHEN and CDR2 is SYDVKM in the germline V gene. The V end lost 1 base, the J end lost 6 bases, and 7 bases lay between the germline ends. The CDR3 sequence is 13 residues long. The CDR3 reads CASSLLGPNEQFF. CDR3 coding DNA: TGTGCCAGCAGTTTATTAGGTCCCAATGAGCAGTTCTTC. The full variable domain, with the rest looked up from reference TRBV28 and TRBJ2-1, is DVKVTQSSRYLVKRTGEKVFLECVQDMDHENMFWYRQDPGLGLRLIYFSYDVKMKEKGDIPEGYSVSREKKERFSLILESASTNQTSMYLCASSLLGPNEQFFGPGTRLTVL.

This clonotype was seen a few times. The chain couples TRBV4-1 to TRBJ1-1; D is unclear. The CDR3 is 16 amino acids. Trimming left V 1 base short and J 0 bases short, with 12 bases between. Germline loops: CDR1 MGHRA, CDR2 YSYEKL. The CDR3 loop is CASSQAGHDLNTEAFF. DNA of the CDR3: TGCGCCAGCAGCCAAGCCGGGCACGACCTGAACACTGAAGCTTTCTTT.

This clonotype came up a few times. The V call is TRBV20-1, the J call TRBJ1-2, with TRBD1 matching 10 bases. CDR3 length equals 15 residues. Germline V gene sequence: CDR1 DFQATT, CDR2 SNEGSKA (reference sequence). J lost 8 bases, V lost 1 base, and 10 bases had no gene match. Written as DNA, the CDR3 is TGCAGTGCTAGAGCCCGGGACAGGGGATCGACGGGCTACACCTTC. Its protein is CSARARDRGSTGYTF.

This clonotype was detected a few times. The chain combines TRBV5-6 with TRBJ1-1; 7 bases fit TRBD1. The V segment lost 4 bases and the J segment 3 bases; nucleotides outside the gene matches: 9. The CDR3 consists of 15 residues. Per germline, CDR1 SGHDT and CDR2 YYEEEE. The CDR3 sequence is CASSPRQGSYTEAFF. Written as DNA, the CDR3 is TGTGCCAGCAGCCCCCGACAGGGTAGTTACACTGAAGCTTTCTTT.

This chain connects TRBV19 to TRBJ2-5, with a weak D call TRBD2 (5 bases). This CDR3 is 13 amino acids long. CDR1 is LNHDA, CDR2 SQIVND, per germline (reference sequence). V dropped 4 bases and J dropped 5 bases, with 11 bases sitting between them. Here the CDR3 reads CASSKLDHETQYF. The CDR3 nucleotides are TGTGCCAGTAGTAAACTAGATCACGAGACCCAGTACTTC. Full variable domain (missing parts from reference TRBV19 and TRBJ2-5): DGGITQSPKYLFRKEGQNVTLSCEQNLNHDAMYWYRQDPGQGLRLIYYSQIVNDFQKGDIAEGYSVSREKKESFPLTVTSAQKNPTAFYLCASSKLDHETQYFGPGTRLLVL.

This chain links TRBV15 with TRBJ1-4; TRBD1 is a possible D gene (6 bases). Germline-derived CDR1 and CDR2 are LNHNV and YYDKDF (reference sequence). The CDR3 loop spans 15 amino acids. Trimming shortened V by 0 bases and J by 7 bases, and 12 bases separated the two germline ends. Written as DNA, the CDR3 is TGTGCCACCAGCAGAGAAACAGGGCATGGTGAAAAACTGTTTTTT. This translates into CATSRETGHGEKLFF.

The genes are TRBV7-9 and TRBJ2-5; D unresolved. CDR3 size: 14 residues. V was cut by 5 bases and J by 2 bases, with 12 bases left in between. CDR1 is SEHNR and CDR2 is FQNEAQ in the germline V gene (reference sequence). CDR3 protein: CASSTPRQQETQYF. The CDR3 bases are TGTGCCAGCAGCACCCCTCGCCAGCAAGAGACCCAGTACTTC.

This chain connects TRBV2 to TRBJ2-2; D could derive from TRBD1 or TRBD2 (5 bases each). The CDR3 is made up of 15 amino acids. Trimming shortened V by 7 bases and J by 3 bases, and 15 bases separated the two germline ends. CDR1 and CDR2 from the germline V gene are SNHLY and FYNNEI. In DNA form, the CDR3 reads TGTGCCAGCAAATTCGGGGCGCATGACACCGGGGAGCTGTTTTTT. It translates to CASKFGAHDTGELFF.

The V call is TRBV3-1, the J call TRBJ2-7, with D possibly being TRBD1 (5 bases). V lost 1 base and J 6 bases, leaving 16 bases between the germline ends. The CDR3 totals 15 residues. Germline V gene sequence: CDR1 LGHDT, CDR2 YNNKEL (reference sequence). The CDR3, as DNA: TGTGCCAGCAGCCAAGTAATGACAGCCTGGGGCGAGCAGTACTTC. This encodes CASSQVMTAWGEQYF.